This is a list of T cell receptor beta chains from one sample in a study of OX40 agonist ivuxolimab in advanced cancers. Clones were read by immunoSEQ multiplex PCR, and TCRdb kept only the in-frame ones, dropping some. This table holds approximately 11,000 clones, about 77% found once. The sample here was CD4+ or CD8+ T cells sorted from blood, taken in a trial of the OX40 agonist ivuxolimab. These receptors all stem from an adult with an advanced solid tumor such as melanoma, head and neck, liver or kidney cancer. Both conserved end residues are part of each CDR3. A D gene is named only where the DNA matches it firmly. The size field is filled for only some rows; it gives once, few, many or a size class.

J gene	clone size	V gene	D gene	CDR3 DNA	CDR3 protein
TRBJ2-1	NA	TRBV27	TRBD1	TGTGCCAGCAGTCCATGGACAGGCGAGGAGCAGTTCTTC	CASSPWTGEEQFF
TRBJ2-1	NA	TRBV28	NA	TGTGCCAGCGCCCTCGGGATAGCGGAACGTTACAATGAGCAGTTCTTC	CASALGIAERYNEQFF
TRBJ1-1	few	TRBV30	NA	TGTGCCTGGAGTCGGTACACGGGGAACACTGAAGCTTTCTTT	CAWSRYTGNTEAFF
TRBJ1-2	NA	TRBV7-9	NA	TGTGCCAGCAGCTTAGAGCAGGGGGGCTACACCTTC	CASSLEQGGYTF
TRBJ2-7	NA	TRBV5-6	NA	TGTGCCAGCAGCCCCGACGGGACATCCTACGAGCAGTACTTC	CASSPDGTSYEQYF
TRBJ1-4	NA	TRBV27	NA	TGTGCCAGCAGTTTATCGGTGGGTGGTGATGAAAAACTGTTTTTT	CASSLSVGGDEKLFF
TRBJ2-3	few	TRBV5-4	TRBD1	TGTGCCAGCAGCCCGGCCCCCGGGACAGTGAACGCAGATACGCAGTATTTT	CASSPAPGTVNADTQYF
TRBJ2-1	NA	TRBV9	TRBD1	TGTGCCAGCAGCGGGACAGGGGACAATGAGCAGTTCTTC	CASSGTGDNEQFF
TRBJ2-1	few	TRBV12-5	NA	TGTGCTAGTGGCCGGGGGGCAGGGATCTACAATGAGCAGTTCTTC	CASGRGAGIYNEQFF
TRBJ2-3	NA	TRBV27	TRBD2	TGTGCCAGCAGCCTCACAGCGGGGGGACCCACAGATACGCAGTATTTT	CASSLTAGGPTDTQYF
TRBJ2-6	once	TRBV7-9	NA	TGTGCCAGCAGCTTAGCGACGGCCCCCTCTGGGGCCAACGTCCTGACTTTC	CASSLATAPSGANVLTF
TRBJ2-1	medium-sized	TRBV25-1	TRBD1	TGTGCCAGCAGGACAGGGAACAATGAGCAGTTCTTC	CASRTGNNEQFF
TRBJ2-2	NA	TRBV6-5	NA	TGTGCCAGCAGTTACTCGATTCCCAACACCGGGGAGCTGTTTTTT	CASSYSIPNTGELFF
TRBJ2-7	NA	TRBV5-4	TRBD2	TGCGCCAGCAGCCAAGATCTCAGGGGCCCGGGAGGGGAGCAGTACTTC	CASSQDLRGPGGEQYF